Included here is one T cell receptor beta chain sequence, with context. The antigen is unknown. This specimen comes from a study of shared clonotypes between healthy human individuals. Whole-study findings and limits: It was the non-shared clonotypes that had lower generation probabilities than clonotypes shared by all four donors.

Some clones are missing from TCRdb's copy, which holds only in-frame ones; the method was immunoSEQ multiplex PCR. This table holds around 2.1 million clones, roughly 95% found once. The CDR3 runs to 16 residues. V gave up 4 bases and J gave up 7 bases; unmatched junction bases: 11. Looked up from germline, CDR1 is SGHDT and CDR2 is YYEEEE. Sequencing used naive CD4+ T cells sorted from blood. The sample's subset: CD45RA+ positively selected. The chain joins TRBV5-6 to TRBJ1-4, with TRBD1 matching over 9 bases. This clonotype was sampled from a man in his late teens or twenties in good health. The CDR3 here is CASSLRSGTGFEKLFF. CDR3 bases: TGTGCCAGCAGCCTCCGATCCGGGACAGGGTTTGAAAAACTGTTTTTT. Full variable domain (rest looked up from reference TRBV5-6 and TRBJ1-4): DAGVTQSPTHLIKTRGQQVTLRCSPKSGHDTVSWYQQALGQGPQFIFQYYEEEERQRGNFPDRFSGHQFPNYSSELNVNALLLGDSALYLCASSLRSGTGFEKLFFGSGTQLSVL.